Listed here are 18 T cell receptor beta chains from one sample, sequenced in a study of blood T cell repertoires in COVID-19. TCRdb keeps only in-frame clones here, not all; method: immunoSEQ multiplex PCR. This table holds under 250,000 clones, around 83% found once. Sequences were obtained from peripheral blood. The source is a human donor in a cohort sampled during active COVID-19.

The CDR3 sequence is CASSTGRWNTGELFF. CDR3 sequence (DNA): TGTGCCAGCAGTACAGGGCGGTGGAACACCGGGGAGCTGTTTTTT. The J gene is TRBJ2-2, the V gene TRBV6-5; a possible D gene is TRBD1 (6 bases). The V gene lost 5 bases and the J gene lost 1 base, with 11 bases spanning the gap. Germline V gene sequence: CDR1 MNHEY, CDR2 SVGAGI. CDR3 size: 15 residues.

V gene TRBV27 combines with J gene TRBJ1-5, with TRBD1 matching over 10 bases. V dropped 5 bases and J dropped 6; count of bases not matched to a gene: 10. The germline V gene encodes CDR1 MNHEY and CDR2 SMNVEV (reference sequence). This CDR3 contains 16 residues. Written as DNA, the CDR3 is TGTGCCAGCAGTCCACTGACAGGGGGCGCGGGTCAGCCCCAGCATTTT. Translated, it gives CASSPLTGGAGQPQHF.

The DNA of the CDR3 is TGTGCCAGCTCAGCCGGGACAGGGGGCCACGAGCAGTACTTC. Protein product: CASSAGTGGHEQYF. The genes are TRBV18 and TRBJ2-7, with 12 nucleotides matching TRBD1. V shed 5 bases and J 5 bases; nucleotides not matched to a gene: 4. This CDR3 has 14 residues. Germline CDR1 KGHSH, CDR2 LQKENI.

V usage is TRBV19 and J usage is TRBJ1-1, with 11 bases matching TRBD1. The V gene end was trimmed by 7 bases and the J gene end by 8 bases; junction bases not matched to a gene: 9. The CDR3 covers 14 residues. Germline V lookup: CDR1 LNHDA, CDR2 SQIVND (reference sequence). CDR3 sequence reads: CASKGTGGQEEAFF. The CDR3 nucleotides are TGTGCCAGTAAAGGGACAGGGGGGCAAGAGGAAGCTTTCTTT.

CDR3 region: CASSELGQGKVNEQFF. DNA of the CDR3: TGTGCCAGCAGTGAATTAGGGCAGGGAAAGGTCAATGAGCAGTTCTTC. The rearrangement links TRBV25-1 to TRBJ2-1; tentatively, D is TRBD1 (5 bases). Germline CDR1 is MGHDK and CDR2 is SYGVNS. V was pared by 1 base and J by 6 bases, with 16 bases between. This CDR3 spans 16 amino acids. Full variable domain (remainder filled in from reference TRBV25-1 and TRBJ2-1): EADIYQTPRYLVIGTGKKITLECSQTMGHDKMYWYQQDPGMELHLIHYSYGVNSTEKGDLSSESTVSRIRTEHFPLTLESARPSHTSQYLCASSELGQGKVNEQFFGPGTRLTVL.

The genes are TRBV24-1 and TRBJ2-5; 11 bases are shared with TRBD2. Trimming removed 4 bases from V and 1 base from J; junction bases left unmatched: 7. Germline assignment: CDR1 KGHDR and CDR2 SFDVKD. This CDR3 comprises 17 residues. Here the CDR3 reads CATSDQLAGGPQETQYF. DNA for the CDR3: TGTGCCACCAGTGACCAGTTAGCGGGAGGGCCCCAAGAGACCCAGTACTTC.

The chain uses TRBV5-4 and TRBJ2-7, with 10 bases fitting TRBD1. CDR3 length: 18 residues. Germline CDR1 reads SGHNT; CDR2 reads YYREEE (reference sequence). The V gene end was trimmed by 3 bases and the J gene end by 2 bases; junction bases not matched to a gene: 14. In DNA, the CDR3 is TGTGCCAGCAGCTCCCGGGACAGGGGTATATTCCCTCCCTACGAGCAGTACTTC. Translating gives CASSSRDRGIFPPYEQYF.

The chain carries TRBV5-1 and TRBJ2-2; D remains ambiguous. V was cut by 4 bases and J by 0 bases, with 10 bases left in between. This CDR3 has 15 residues. Germline V lookup: CDR1 SGHRS, CDR2 YFSETQ. CDR3 sequence: CASSRREANTGELFF. In nucleotides, the CDR3 is TGCGCCAGCAGCCGCCGAGAGGCGAACACCGGGGAGCTGTTTTTT.

The CDR3 coding sequence is TGTGCCAGCAGCCACGCCGGGACTAGCTTATCCTACGAGCAGTACTTC. Translated, it gives CASSHAGTSLSYEQYF. The V and J genes are TRBV4-2 and TRBJ2-7; 9 positions agree with TRBD2. Germline loops: CDR1 LGHNA, CDR2 YNFKEQ. This CDR3 spans 16 amino acids. The junction had 7 bases not matched to a gene; V was cut back by 3 bases and J by 1 base.

This rearrangement joins TRBV3-1 (or the pseudogene TRBV3-2) to TRBJ1-1, with TRBD1 matching 9 bases. CDR3 size: 17 residues. With 0 bases clipped from V and 1 base from J, the junction kept 6 bases outside the gene matches. Germline V gene lookup returns CDR1 LGHDT and CDR2 YNNKEL (reference sequence). CDR3 amino acids: CASSQDGQGHRNTEAFF. CDR3 DNA: TGTGCCAGCAGCCAAGATGGACAGGGGCACAGGAACACTGAAGCTTTCTTT.

V is TRBV6-1 and J is TRBJ2-1, with 8 bases aligning to TRBD2. The germline CDR1 and CDR2 sequences are MNHNS and SASEGT. The CDR3 covers 17 residues. V lost 4 bases to trimming and J lost 2 bases; unmatched junction nucleotides: 10. In DNA form, the CDR3 reads TGTGCCAGCAGTGTTTATCCGGGACTAGGACCCTACAATGAGCAGTTCTTC. It yields the protein CASSVYPGLGPYNEQFF.

The CDR3 spells CASSQDRGASGSNEQYF. For the CDR3, the DNA is TGCGCCAGCAGCCAAGATCGGGGGGCTAGCGGGAGTAACGAGCAGTACTTC. The chain joins TRBV4-1 to TRBJ2-7; 10 bases agree with TRBD2. Per germline, CDR1 MGHRA and CDR2 YSYEKL. V dropped 0 bases and J dropped 5; count of bases not matched to a gene: 10. The CDR3 is 17 residues long.

J is TRBJ2-2 and V is TRBV9; weak D call: TRBD1 (6 bases). The CDR3 length is 17 residues. CDR1 and CDR2 from the germline V gene are SGDLS and YYNGEE. Trimming pared 6 bases from V and 0 bases from J, leaving 18 bases between. In DNA, the CDR3 is TGTGCCAGCACCCGTTCTCTTCGGACAGCGAACACCGGGGAGCTGTTTTTT. It is translated as CASTRSLRTANTGELFF.

In the case of this clone: One end of the junction is discordant with germline, which a read error may explain. The V call is TRBV18, the J call TRBJ2-4, with 8 bases lining up with TRBD1. Germline CDR1 reads KGHSH; CDR2 reads LQKENI. CDR3 length: 12 residues. CDR3 sequence reads: CASSPDFGQGHF. The CDR3, as DNA: TGTGCCAGCTCACCTGATTTCGGACAGGGACACTTC.

This chain joins TRBV30 and TRBJ1-1; D call uncertain. Trimming removed 5 bases from V and 6 bases from J, with 7 bases in between. The CDR3 has 10 amino acids. Per germline, CDR1 GTSNPN and CDR2 SVGIG (reference sequence). The CDR3 DNA reads as TGTGCCTGGGGCCGAGCTGAAGCTTTCTTT. Amino acid sequence: CAWGRAEAFF.

The chain combines TRBV18 with TRBJ2-4, with TRBD1 matching 8 bases. Germline values: CDR1 KGHSH, CDR2 LQKENI. With V trimmed by 5 bases and J by 8 bases, 5 bases remained unmatched. The CDR3 contains 13 residues. DNA for the CDR3: TGTGCCAGCTCATCGGACAGGGTAGACATTCAGTACTTC. Translation gives CASSSDRVDIQYF. Based on the CDR3 plus reference TRBV18 and TRBJ2-4, the full variable domain is NAGVMQNPRHLVRRRGQEARLRCSPMKGHSHVYWYRQLPEEGLKFMVYLQKENIIDESGMPKERFSAEFPKEGPSILRIQQVVRGDSAAYFCASSSDRVDIQYFGAGTRLSVL.

The genes are TRBV10-2 and TRBJ1-5; 7 bases fit TRBD1. Trimming cost V 4 bases and J 0 bases; bases outside gene matches: 15. Germline assignment: CDR1 WSHSY and CDR2 SAAADI. This CDR3 is 19 amino acids long. The CDR3 is CASSADRAHVRYSNQPQHF. The CDR3, as DNA: TGCGCCAGCAGTGCCGACAGGGCCCACGTTCGTTATAGCAATCAGCCCCAGCATTTT.

The rearrangement uses TRBV7-2 and TRBJ2-7; D not certain. In germline, CDR1 is SGHTA, CDR2 FQGNSA. The CDR3 has 12 amino acids. V lost 4 bases and J 6 bases, leaving 10 bases between the germline ends. CDR3 sequence: CASSSVGVEQYF. The CDR3 DNA follows: TGTGCCAGCAGCTCGGTAGGAGTCGAGCAGTACTTC.